Detailed here is one T cell receptor beta chain. Clones were sequenced by immunoSEQ multiplex PCR, and TCRdb holds only the in-frame ones, with some missing. The table shows about 68,000 clones, with around 90% occurring only once. This sample was taken from a study of T cells after somatic rescue of genetic block. The length of the CDR3 is 13 residues. V was trimmed by 6 bases and J by 5 bases, leaving 15 bases between them. Germline CDR1 SGHRS, CDR2 YFSETQ. V usage is TRBV5-1 and J usage is TRBJ2-7, with D hard to call. Sequences were obtained from peripheral blood mononuclear cells (PBMCs). The source of this sequence is a man between 35 and 55 years old. The CDR3, as DNA: TGCGCCAGCACGTGGGCAGGTGCCGACGAGCAGTACTTC. Translating gives CASTWAGADEQYF.